The 27 T cell receptor beta chains in this list originate from one sample, sequenced in a study of cytomegalovirus exposure and HLA in healthy donors. The data were produced by immunoSEQ multiplex PCR, yet TCRdb's version contains in-frame clones alone and is incomplete. The data show some 59,000 clones, with roughly 89% seen just once and roughly 15% held by the top ten. Sequencing input: PBMCs. These TCRs come from a woman under 30 in good health and CMV-seronegative.

The genes are TRBV16 and TRBJ2-3; 7 bases are shared with TRBD1. The CDR3 runs 16 residues. V gave up 6 bases and J gave up 2 bases; unmatched junction bases: 11. Germline V gene sequence: CDR1 KGHSY, CDR2 FQNENV. The CDR3 spells CASRPGQVGLTDTQYF. The CDR3 DNA reads as TGTGCCAGCAGACCCGGACAGGTTGGGCTCACAGATACGCAGTATTTT.

This chain connects TRBV4-3 to TRBJ2-1; the match to TRBD1 covers 9 bases. With 4 bases clipped from V and 6 bases from J, the junction kept 1 base outside the gene matches. In germline, CDR1 is LGHNA, CDR2 YSLEER. The CDR3 loop spans 13 amino acids. CDR3 nucleotide sequence: TGCGCCAGCAGCCCGGGACAGGGCAATGAGCAGTTCTTC. Its translation: CASSPGQGNEQFF.

This rearrangement joins TRBV7-6 to TRBJ2-3; TRBD2 matches at 7 bases. Germline V gene sequence: CDR1 SGHVS, CDR2 FNYEAQ. This CDR3 has 15 residues. V shed 5 bases and J 2 bases; nucleotides not matched to a gene: 7. DNA for the CDR3: TGTGCCAGCAGCCCAGGACTAGGTAACACAGATACGCAGTATTTT. The encoded protein is CASSPGLGNTDTQYF. Together with reference TRBV7-6 and TRBJ2-3, the CDR3 gives the full variable domain: GAGVSQSPRYKVTKRGQDVALRCDPISGHVSLYWYRQALGQGPEFLTYFNYEAQQDKSGLPNDRFSAERPEGSISTLTIQRTEQRDSAMYRCASSPGLGNTDTQYFGPGTRLTVL.

V is TRBV6-5 and J is TRBJ1-1; 7 positions agree with TRBD1. V was clipped by 5 bases and J by 3 bases; unmatched bases: 3. This CDR3 region has 13 residues. From germline, CDR1 is MNHEY and CDR2 SVGAGI. The CDR3 nucleotides are TGTGCCAGCAGTCAACAGGGGTACACTGAAGCTTTCTTT. This codes for CASSQQGYTEAFF.

CDR3 DNA: TGTGCCAGCAGCGTCGTGGGCAGAAACACCGGGGAGCTGTTTTTT. Translation: CASSVVGRNTGELFF. The chain recombines TRBV6-5 with TRBJ2-2; D remains ambiguous. V lost 6 bases, J lost 2 bases, and 13 bases lay in between. This CDR3 contains 15 residues. From germline, CDR1 is MNHEY and CDR2 SVGAGI.

This sequence joins TRBV2 and TRBJ1-2; D may be TRBD1 (5 bases). The V end was cut by 2 bases, the J end by 6 bases, with 16 bases between. CDR1 and CDR2 from the germline V gene are SNHLY and FYNNEI. The length of the CDR3 is 15 residues. The CDR3 spells CASSELGRAANGYTF. Here the CDR3 DNA reads TGTGCCAGCAGTGAATTGGGCAGGGCAGCCAATGGCTACACCTTC.

Comments on this clone: The same CDR3 can be traced to other DNA sequences in this sample. The rearrangement uses TRBV18 and TRBJ1-5; unclear D gene. The length of the CDR3 is 15 residues. In germline, CDR1 is KGHSH, CDR2 LQKENI. The V end lost 0 bases, the J end lost 2 bases, and 8 bases lay between the germline ends. The CDR3 DNA sequence: TGTGCCAGCTCACCACCTGGTCGAGGCAATCAGCCCCAGCATTTT. This gives the protein CASSPPGRGNQPQHF.

The chain combines TRBV25-1 with TRBJ2-7; 7 positions match TRBD1. Germline trimming cut 5 bases from V and 5 bases from J; bases unmatched to any gene: 6. This CDR3 contains 13 residues. Germline V CDR1 and CDR2: MGHDK, SYGVNS. CDR3 DNA sequence: TGTGCCAGCAGTCGACAGGGCGCCGACGAGCAGTACTTC. Its protein product is CASSRQGADEQYF.

The chain uses TRBV2 and TRBJ2-7; 11 bases are shared with TRBD2. The CDR3 has 16 amino acids. Germline loops: CDR1 SNHLY, CDR2 FYNNEI. V gave up 2 bases and J gave up 6 bases; unmatched junction bases: 9. The CDR3 region has the DNA TGTGCCAGCAGTGAATGGGGTAGCGGGGGGGCTGGCGAGCAGTACTTC. Residues: CASSEWGSGGAGEQYF.

This chain uses TRBV7-9 with TRBJ1-5; D is undetermined. Germline CDR1 SEHNR, CDR2 FQNEAQ (reference sequence). There are 14 residues in the CDR3. Deletions cut 3 bases from V and 1 base from J, with 7 bases between. The CDR3 here is CASSFSTSNQPQHF. The CDR3 region has the DNA TGTGCCAGCAGCTTTAGCACGAGCAATCAGCCCCAGCATTTT.

This clone was recorded only once. The V gene is TRBV27, the J gene TRBJ2-7; TRBD1 agrees at 8 bases. The germline V gene encodes CDR1 MNHEY and CDR2 SMNVEV (reference sequence). V lost 6 bases to trimming and J lost 4 bases; unmatched junction nucleotides: 11. This CDR3 is built from 15 residues. CDR3 protein: CASSSSGQGGYEQYF. CDR3 in DNA: TGTGCCAGCAGCTCCTCCGGACAGGGTGGATACGAGCAGTACTTC.

The CDR3 loop is CASSGRTGETQYF. In DNA form, the CDR3 reads TGTGCCAGCAGCGGTAGGACAGGAGAGACCCAGTACTTC. The genes are TRBV7-2 and TRBJ2-5; 7 bases line up with TRBD1. The CDR3 has 13 amino acids. Per germline, CDR1 SGHTA and CDR2 FQGNSA. Germline trimming cut 5 bases from V and 4 bases from J; bases unmatched to any gene: 4.

This clone was counted a single time. In DNA form, the CDR3 reads TGTGCCAGCAGCTTAGAGACAGGGAACAATCAGCCCCAGCATTTT. Translation: CASSLETGNNQPQHF. The gene calls are TRBV28 and TRBJ1-5, with 7 bases identical to TRBD1. V shed 6 bases, J shed 3 bases, and the junction held 8 bases outside the gene matches. This CDR3 is 15 amino acids long. CDR1 and CDR2 (germline): MDHEN, SYDVKM.

This clone is classed as medium-sized (0.01 to 0.1%). This chain links TRBV6-5 with TRBJ1-2, with 9 bases lining up with TRBD1. The CDR3 is 15 amino acids. CDR1 and CDR2 from the germline V gene are MNHEY and SVGAGI. J was trimmed by 4 bases and V by 4 bases; bases with no gene match: 7. DNA for the CDR3: TGTGCCAGCAGTTTCACAGGGGGCCTTGTCTATGGCTACACCTTC. Residues: CASSFTGGLVYGYTF.

This clone was counted a single time. The J gene is TRBJ2-7, the V gene TRBV5-6; 11 nucleotides align to TRBD1. V was clipped by 2 bases and J by 0 bases; unmatched bases: 1. Germline CDR1 is SGHDT and CDR2 is YYEEEE. This CDR3 has 15 amino acids. Here the CDR3 reads CASSFGTGGSYEQYF. CDR3 bases: TGTGCCAGCAGCTTCGGGACAGGGGGCTCCTACGAGCAGTACTTC.

The J gene is TRBJ2-6, the V gene TRBV4-2, with 11 nucleotides matching TRBD1. CDR3 length: 18 residues. Germline trimming cut 2 bases from V and 3 bases from J; bases unmatched to any gene: 6. Germline V gene lookup returns CDR1 LGHNA and CDR2 YNFKEQ. CDR3 coding DNA: TGTGCCAGCAGCCAATGGACAGGGGGCGCGAGTGGGGCCAACGTCCTGACTTTC. Protein: CASSQWTGGASGANVLTF.

The gene calls are TRBV11-3 and TRBJ2-3; D call uncertain. The V end lost 5 bases, the J end lost 5 bases, and 11 bases lay between the germline ends. The germline gives CDR1 SGHNT, CDR2 YENEEA. This CDR3 has 13 residues. CDR3 residues: CASSQHPGDTQYF. DNA of the CDR3: TGTGCCAGCAGCCAACACCCAGGAGATACGCAGTATTTT.

The V call is TRBV6-1, the J call TRBJ1-2; TRBD1 matches at 7 bases. The CDR3 totals 12 residues. The ends lost 6 bases at V and 5 bases at J; junction bases unmatched: 3. The germline V gene has CDR1 MNHNS and CDR2 SASEGT. CDR3 amino acids: CASRDRPYGYTF. CDR3 nucleotide sequence: TGTGCCAGCAGGGACAGGCCGTATGGCTACACCTTC.

The chain joins TRBV19 to TRBJ1-4; 8 bases are a match to TRBD1. The V and J ends lost 0 bases and 5 bases, in that order; junction bases with no gene match: 8. CDR1 and CDR2 from the germline V gene are LNHDA and SQIVND (reference sequence). This CDR3 is 17 amino acids long. CDR3 amino acids: CASSIEGDRRQNEKLFF. The CDR3 DNA reads as TGTGCCAGTAGTATAGAAGGGGACAGGAGACAAAATGAAAAACTGTTTTTT.

The rearrangement uses TRBV27 and TRBJ1-5; the D gene is possibly TRBD1 (6 bases). Trimming took off 6 bases at V and 1 base at J, with 16 bases between the two ends. This CDR3 region has 16 residues. From germline, CDR1 is MNHEY and CDR2 SMNVEV (reference sequence). The CDR3 sequence is CASSPTGFLSNQPQHF. CDR3 DNA: TGTGCCAGCAGCCCTACAGGGTTTTTAAGCAATCAGCCCCAGCATTTT.

In its sample, this clone was seen once. This chain uses TRBV28 with TRBJ2-7, with 7 bases aligning to TRBD1. Germline V gene lookup returns CDR1 MDHEN and CDR2 SYDVKM. The CDR3 sequence is 16 residues long. V shed 8 bases, J shed 7 bases, and the junction held 20 bases outside the gene matches. CDR3 sequence: CASGTRGQGVVIEQYF. CDR3 nucleotide sequence: TGTGCCAGCGGAACTAGGGGGCAGGGGGTTGTTATTGAGCAGTACTTC.

The DNA for the CDR3 is TGTGCCAGCAACTTAGAGGGTTACGAGACCCAGTACTTC. Residues: CASNLEGYETQYF. The chain has TRBV5-5 and TRBJ2-5; weak D call: TRBD2 (5 bases). In germline, CDR1 is SGHKS, CDR2 YYEKEE (reference sequence). V shed 6 bases and J shed 5 bases, with 14 bases lying between them. This CDR3 has 13 amino acids.

V is TRBV7-9 and J is TRBJ2-7, with D possibly matching TRBD1 (6 bases). The CDR3 runs 13 residues. Germline CDR1 SEHNR, CDR2 FQNEAQ (reference sequence). V lost 7 bases and J 4 bases, leaving 14 bases between the germline ends. The CDR3 DNA reads TGTGCCAGCAACCCAGGGACACCTTACGAGCAGTACTTC. Translation: CASNPGTPYEQYF.

The genes are TRBV19 and TRBJ2-3, with 7 bases lining up with TRBD1. Germline V gene lookup returns CDR1 LNHDA and CDR2 SQIVND (reference sequence). The CDR3 totals 14 residues. V was clipped by 6 bases and J by 5 bases; unmatched bases: 8. In DNA, the CDR3 is TGTGCCAGTAGACGACAGGGTTGGGTAGATACGCAGTATTTT. It translates to CASRRQGWVDTQYF.

This chain joins TRBV19 and TRBJ2-1, with 8 bases lining up with TRBD2. Trimming cost V 5 bases and J 3 bases; bases outside gene matches: 6. CDR1 and CDR2 (germline): LNHDA, SQIVND (reference sequence). CDR3 length equals 15 residues. In nucleotides, the CDR3 is TGTGCCAGTAGTGAGTACGCGGGAGGCTACAATGAGCAGTTCTTC. Encoded protein: CASSEYAGGYNEQFF.

The J gene is TRBJ1-3, the V gene TRBV9, with 10 bases that match TRBD1. Germline CDR1 is SGDLS and CDR2 is YYNGEE. CDR3 size: 16 residues. V dropped 3 bases and J dropped 5; count of bases not matched to a gene: 8. The CDR3 spells CASSASGTGERNTIYF. CDR3 sequence (DNA): TGTGCCAGCAGCGCCTCCGGGACAGGGGAAAGAAACACCATATATTTT.

The V and J genes are TRBV7-9 and TRBJ2-1; 10 nucleotides align to TRBD2. CDR3 length: 15 amino acids. Germline CDR1 SEHNR, CDR2 FQNEAQ (reference sequence). V gave up 1 base and J gave up 6 bases; unmatched junction bases: 3. As DNA, the CDR3 is TGTGCCAGCAGCTTAGGGCTAGCGGGAGTCAATGAGCAGTTCTTC. This encodes CASSLGLAGVNEQFF.